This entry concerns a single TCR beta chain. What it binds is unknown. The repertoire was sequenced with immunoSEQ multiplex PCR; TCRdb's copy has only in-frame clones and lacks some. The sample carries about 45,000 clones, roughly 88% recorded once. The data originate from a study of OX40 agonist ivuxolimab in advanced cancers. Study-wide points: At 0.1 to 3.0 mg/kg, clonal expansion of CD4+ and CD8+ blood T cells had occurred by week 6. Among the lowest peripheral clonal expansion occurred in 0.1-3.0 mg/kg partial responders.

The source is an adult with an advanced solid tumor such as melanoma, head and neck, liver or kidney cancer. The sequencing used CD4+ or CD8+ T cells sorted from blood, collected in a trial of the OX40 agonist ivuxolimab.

CDR3 DNA: TGTGCCAGTAGCCCAACACCCTTCGAGCCCGTAGAGACCCAGTACTTC. Translated, it gives CASSPTPFEPVETQYF. The chain links TRBV19 to TRBJ2-5; no firm D call. Germline CDR1 reads LNHDA; CDR2 reads SQIVND (reference sequence). The V and J ends lost 6 bases and 4 bases respectively, with 21 bases between them. The CDR3 is 16 residues long.